This is a list of T cell receptor beta chains from one sample in a study of T cells expressing NK-cell markers. One entry per CDR3 protein, without DNA, is what TCRdb gives after re-calling the 5' RACE reads. This sample contains some 110,000 distinct CDR3 sequences. The sequencing sample was made of blood T cells: a sorted CD56 or NKG2C T cell subset, CD4+ or CD8+ T cells, or bulk PBMC T cells (not recorded which). The receptors stem from a woman between 18 and 70 years old in good health. Both conserved end residues are part of each CDR3.

j_call v_call cdr3_aa
TRBJ2-1 TRBV21-1 CASSKGPGLAGEDSYNEQFF
TRBJ2-1 TRBV11-2 CASSLGTGTYNEQFF
TRBJ2-1 TRBV28 CASSYSRGQVKGNEQFF
TRBJ1-1 TRBV7-9 CASSLEGTTNTEAFF
TRBJ2-5 TRBV11-2 CASSQGTVPAGPFETQYF
TRBJ2-3 TRBV10-1 CASNQGHGTDTQYF
TRBJ1-2 TRBV7-9 CASSFEGNYGYTF
TRBJ1-2 TRBV5-5 CASSLEFSGVYGYTF
TRBJ2-5 TRBV9 CALERSGFRGETQYF
TRBJ2-1 TRBV4-2 CASSAPRDFYNEQFF
TRBJ2-3 TRBV6-4 CASSDGEADTQYF
TRBJ2-7 TRBV20-1 CSVKGDVAGEVEQYF
TRBJ1-1 TRBV5-6 CASSQQGTEAFF
TRBJ2-3 TRBV3-1 CASSQEGVLAGDTQYF
TRBJ2-3 TRBV6-5 CASSYLGGPAPHTDTQYF
TRBJ2-1 TRBV27 CASRSYNEQFF
TRBJ2-1 TRBV12-3/TRBV12-4 CASSEGVSSYNEQFF
TRBJ2-4 TRBV24-1 CATRGLPAAKNIQYF
TRBJ2-4 TRBV7-6 CASSPGTGYLAKNIQYF
TRBJ2-3 TRBV24-1 CATSSGSTDTQYF
TRBJ1-1 TRBV12-3/TRBV12-4 CASTEGVEAFF
TRBJ2-5 TRBV13 CASSFQGLETQYF
TRBJ2-5 TRBV19 CASSIVRLAGETQYF
TRBJ2-3 TRBV12-3/TRBV12-4 CASSPIGLNTDTQYF
TRBJ1-2 TRBV3-1 CASSQETAEGYTF
TRBJ2-5 TRBV19 CASSTGAETQYF
TRBJ2-7 TRBV4-3 CASSQDPQVSYEQYF
TRBJ2-1 TRBV11-2 CASSLAIPYNEQFF
TRBJ2-3 TRBV6-1 CASTETSTDTQYF
TRBJ2-5 TRBV7-9 CASSLVPSQTQYF
TRBJ2-3 TRBV7-7 CASSPDARTDTQYF
TRBJ2-3 TRBV9 CASSDSGAGDTQYF
TRBJ2-7 TRBV10-3 CAISSVAYEQYF
TRBJ2-1 TRBV20-1 CSARGLDGYNEQFF
TRBJ1-2 TRBV4-3 CASSQDGTESTYGYTF
TRBJ2-1 TRBV3-1 CASSQAGSASSYNEQFF
TRBJ2-7 TRBV28 CASSFPGQNYEQYF
TRBJ2-1 TRBV4-1 CASSQTRDSKVFF
TRBJ2-1 TRBV6-4 CASSDKAGHNEQFF
TRBJ2-1 TRBV11-1 CASSPGTSGGPLYNEQFF
TRBJ2-2 TRBV4-1 CASSQGRDRRAGELFF
TRBJ2-5 TRBV12-3/TRBV12-4 CASGTPTSGGFETQYF
TRBJ2-5 TRBV11-3 CASSLLHGSETQYF
TRBJ1-2 TRBV19 CASSIRQVENYGYTF
TRBJ1-2 TRBV5-1 CASSWDSEGYTF
TRBJ2-2 TRBV5-4 CASSGTTSSGELFF